This TCR beta chain was identified in a study of cytotoxic CD8 clonotypes in ibrutinib-treated CLL. In the study overall: Specimens for response were gathered following a median roughly twelve months of therapy, spanning 6 to 36. Study-wide points: Increased clonality at ibrutinib response gave way to a return toward baseline at progression. There were differences in sampling times between sustained-remission and progressing patients.

This clone was recorded a few times. Its matching antigen is unknown. Frozen-stored PBMCs produced about 2 micrograms of genomic DNA for TCR beta libraries. Assay used: immunoSEQ multiplex PCR; TCRdb lists only in-frame clones, some missing. The sample consists of tens of thousands of clones, roughly 84% of them appearing once. The CDR3 spans 15 residues. Germline V gives CDR1 SGHRS, CDR2 YFSETQ. With 3 bases removed from V and 4 bases from J, the gap between germline ends came to 16 bases. The source was PBMCs, collected before ibrutinib treatment. The TCR was taken from a human donor with chronic lymphocytic leukemia. This chain joins TRBV5-1 and TRBJ1-1, with D possibly matching TRBD1 (6 bases). CDR3: CASSWEFGGGTEAFF. The CDR3, as DNA: TGCGCCAGCAGCTGGGAGTTCGGGGGCGGCACTGAAGCTTTCTTT.